The present TCR beta chain was sequenced within a study of blood T cell repertoires in COVID-19. Study details: COVID-19 samples, acute and convalescent, were from the United States, Italy and Spain.

The trim removed 3 bases at V and 2 bases at J, leaving 5 bases unmatched. Germline V gene lookup returns CDR1 ENHRY and CDR2 SYGVKD. The CDR3 contains 15 residues. Sequencing used immunoSEQ multiplex PCR; TCRdb keeps in-frame clones, though not all of them. The data contain about 200,000 clones, around 86% of them singletons. The source of this sequence is a man in his 60s who had recovered from COVID-19. The sample taken for sequencing was peripheral blood. This chain uses TRBV10-3 with TRBJ2-5, with 8 bases aligning to TRBD2. CDR3 DNA sequence: TGTGCCATCAGTGACAGCGGGAGATTGCAAGAGACCCAGTACTTC. It yields the protein CAISDSGRLQETQYF.